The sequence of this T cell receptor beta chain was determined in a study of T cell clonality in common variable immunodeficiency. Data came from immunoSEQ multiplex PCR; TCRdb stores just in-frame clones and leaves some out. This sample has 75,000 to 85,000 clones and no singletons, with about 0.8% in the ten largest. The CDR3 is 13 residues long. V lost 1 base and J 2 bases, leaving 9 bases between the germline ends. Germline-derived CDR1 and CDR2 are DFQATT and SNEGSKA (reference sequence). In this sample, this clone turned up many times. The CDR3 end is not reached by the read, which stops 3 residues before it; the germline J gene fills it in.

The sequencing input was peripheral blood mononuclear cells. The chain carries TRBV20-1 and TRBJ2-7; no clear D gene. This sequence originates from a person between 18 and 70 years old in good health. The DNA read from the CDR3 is TGCAGTGCTAGAGCAGGATTTGCCTACGAG. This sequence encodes CSARAGFAYE. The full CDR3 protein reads CSARAGFAYEQYF.